These T cell receptor beta chains were read from a single sample in a study of T cells after yellow fever vaccination. TCRdb re-called the 5' RACE reads through MiXCR, storing one row per CDR3 protein. The sample includes 110,000 to 150,000 distinct CDR3 sequences, under 7% of them seen just once. The specimen comprised CD4+ T cells sorted from PBMCs, sampled 10 days after the yellow fever booster vaccination. These receptors originate from a man aged 25-45 years who received the YFV17D yellow fever vaccine. The CDR3 runs from the conserved cysteine through the conserved F or W.

TRBV7-2	TRBJ1-2	CASSLSGQGGGYTF
TRBV20-1	TRBJ2-1	CSAHDQRGNEQFF
TRBV7-6	TRBJ2-3	CASSPAGGATQYF
TRBV5-1	TRBJ2-3	CASSLGPAGGQNTQYF
TRBV5-1	TRBJ2-1	CASSLGWTSDEQFF
TRBV28	TRBJ2-1	CASRSTSNEQFF
TRBV30	TRBJ2-1	CAWSGQTGTLEQFF
TRBV7-2	TRBJ2-7	CASSSDRGQGYEQYF
TRBV5-1	TRBJ2-7	CASSQGQGAYEQYF
TRBV5-5	TRBJ2-6	CASSLGAVPGANVLTF
TRBV3-1	TRBJ2-7	CASSRWTEQYF
TRBV3-1	TRBJ2-2	CASSQVTLGETNTGELFF
TRBV7-2	TRBJ2-7	CASSKDHYEQYF
TRBV5-1	TRBJ1-3	CASSPQADSGNTIYF
TRBV7-6	TRBJ2-3	CASSSGLGGTDTQYF
TRBV20-1	TRBJ2-1	CSARGVVAGESNEQFF
TRBV4-3	TRBJ1-2	CASSQVGTGRGYTF
TRBV7-2	TRBJ2-1	CASSGGQYNEQFF
TRBV7-2	TRBJ2-7	CASSLSWTGRYEQYF
TRBV29-1	TRBJ2-2	CSVRGTGNTGELFF
TRBV7-2	TRBJ2-5	CASSPKETQYF
TRBV7-9	TRBJ2-1	CASSFGTSDNEQFF
TRBV14	TRBJ2-1	CASSLAGGPEYNEQFF
TRBV5-1	TRBJ2-3	CASSFGAGTTDTQYF
TRBV5-1	TRBJ1-5	CASSLGGNDQPQHF
TRBV11-1	TRBJ2-5	CASSLGGAGGLLGETQYF
TRBV7-2	TRBJ1-5	CASSLSNSNQPQHF
TRBV7-2	TRBJ2-5	CASGTGLAKTQYF
TRBV28	TRBJ2-7	CATWDRLVEQYF
TRBV3-1	TRBJ2-1	CASSASWVANEQFF
TRBV3-1	TRBJ2-2	CASSQPQRTSGTGELFF
TRBV7-2	TRBJ1-1	CASSLGAQTEAFF